The 18 T cell receptor beta chains below come from one sample, sequenced in a study of blood T cell repertoires in COVID-19. The table came from immunoSEQ multiplex PCR; TCRdb's copy has only in-frame clones and leaves some out. The sample includes 46,000 or so clones, around 90% of them seen just once. Sequencing was performed on peripheral blood. These receptors were obtained from a man aged 70 or older with active COVID-19.

The gene calls are TRBV3-1 (or the pseudogene TRBV3-2) and TRBJ1-1, with D unresolved. From germline, CDR1 is LGHDT and CDR2 YNNKEL (reference sequence). V lost 5 bases and J lost 6, with 13 bases in between. The CDR3 runs to 13 residues. The CDR3 nucleotides are TGTGCCAGCAGCGTAGTCCCCACGGCTGAAGCTTTCTTT. It specifies CASSVVPTAEAFF.

The V call is TRBV4-2, the J call TRBJ2-7; 10 bases agree with TRBD1. The CDR3 consists of 15 residues. Germline V lookup: CDR1 LGHNA, CDR2 YNFKEQ. Losses at the gene ends were 2 bases for V and 5 bases for J; bases not matched to a gene: 6. In DNA, the CDR3 is TGTGCCAGCAGCCAATTAGGGACAGGGGACAACGAGCAGTACTTC. Translated, it gives CASSQLGTGDNEQYF.

The chain couples TRBV28 to TRBJ2-3; TRBD2 matches at 10 bases. This CDR3 region has 17 residues. V was pared by 5 bases and J by 2 bases, with 10 bases of the junction left unmatched. Germline V CDR1 and CDR2: MDHEN, SYDVKM. CDR3 DNA sequence: TGTGCCAGCAGTGTTACTAGCGGGACCCGTTTCACAGATACGCAGTATTTT. The encoded protein is CASSVTSGTRFTDTQYF.

This clone was seen only once. The chain joins TRBV7-9 to TRBJ2-3; 7 bases map to TRBD2. Per the germline V gene, CDR1 is SEHNR and CDR2 is FQNEAQ (reference sequence). Trimming took 1 base from V and 4 from J; bases not matched to a gene: 2. This CDR3 is built from 14 residues. The CDR3 nucleotides are TGTGCCAGCAGCTTAGGGCGGGGGTCAGATACGCAGTATTTT. Translation gives CASSLGRGSDTQYF.

This rearrangement joins TRBV7-3 to TRBJ2-1; 11 bases align to TRBD2. The V and J ends lost 3 bases and 2 bases, in that order; junction bases with no gene match: 0. CDR1 and CDR2 from the germline V gene are SGHTA and FQGTGA. CDR3 length: 15 residues. DNA of the CDR3: TGTGCCAGCAGCTTGGGACTAGCGGCCTACAATGAGCAGTTCTTC. Protein product: CASSLGLAAYNEQFF.

The rearrangement joins TRBV7-3 to TRBJ2-7; maybe TRBD2 (5 bases). Germline CDR1 SGHTA, CDR2 FQGTGA. The CDR3 is 15 residues long. The V end lost 0 bases, the J end lost 3 bases, and 12 bases lay between the germline ends. The CDR3 coding sequence is TGTGCCAGCAGCTTAACCGGTCGGGGTAGCTACGAGCAGTACTTC. It is translated as CASSLTGRGSYEQYF.

J is TRBJ2-7 and V is TRBV11-2, with D perhaps matching TRBD1 (6 bases). This CDR3 region has 12 residues. V lost 1 base and J lost 5, with 6 bases in between. Germline V CDR1 and CDR2: SGHAT, FQNNGV. The CDR3 loop is CASSLGGHEQYF. CDR3 in DNA: TGTGCCAGCAGCTTAGGGGGGCACGAGCAGTACTTC.

CDR3 region: CASRPSGRAHEQYF. In DNA form, the CDR3 reads TGTGCCAGCAGACCAAGCGGGAGGGCCCACGAGCAGTACTTC. The rearrangement links TRBV6-5 to TRBJ2-7, with 10 bases lining up with TRBD2. J lost 5 bases, V lost 6 bases, and 7 bases had no gene match. The CDR3 sequence is 14 residues long. Germline V gene lookup returns CDR1 MNHEY and CDR2 SVGAGI.

The V call is TRBV9, the J call TRBJ1-2; D might be TRBD1 (6 bases). Germline V gene data show CDR1 as SGDLS and CDR2 as YYNGEE. This CDR3 has 14 residues. Trimming removed 4 bases at V and 4 bases at J, with 14 bases between. The CDR3 bases are TGTGCCAGCAGCCCAGGGGACACCTTCTATGGCTACACCTTC. It translates to CASSPGDTFYGYTF.

V gene TRBV28 combines with J gene TRBJ2-2; 9 bases map to TRBD1. With V trimmed by 6 bases and J by 2 bases, 7 bases remained unmatched. Germline lookup yields CDR1 MDHEN and CDR2 SYDVKM. The CDR3 runs to 16 residues. The CDR3, as DNA: TGTGCCAGCAGGCAAACAGGGGGCTTTAACACCGGGGAGCTGTTTTTT. It codes for CASRQTGGFNTGELFF.

The chain combines TRBV5-1 with TRBJ1-4, with D perhaps matching TRBD1 (6 bases). Trimming shortened V by 4 bases and J by 8 bases, and 12 bases separated the two germline ends. Per germline, CDR1 SGHRS and CDR2 YFSETQ. There are 13 residues in the CDR3. Here the CDR3 DNA reads TGCGCCAGCAGCCTCCAGGGGCGGGAAAAACTGTTTTTT. It translates to CASSLQGREKLFF.

V and J are TRBV9 and TRBJ2-3, with 8 bases that match TRBD1. Germline CDR1 reads SGDLS; CDR2 reads YYNGEE. The J segment lost 3 bases and the V segment lost 3 bases, leaving 6 bases of the junction unmatched. This CDR3 comprises 15 residues. The CDR3 DNA reads as TGTGCCAGCAGCGCGGAACAGGGGGTTACAGATACGCAGTATTTT. This sequence encodes CASSAEQGVTDTQYF.

The rearrangement uses TRBV7-3 and TRBJ2-7; D is perhaps TRBD2 (6 bases). The CDR3 has 15 amino acids. CDR1 is SGHTA and CDR2 is FQGTGA in the germline V gene. V lost 1 base to trimming and J lost 2 bases, with 12 bases between them. The chain's CDR3 is CASSLMGSGAYEQYF. The DNA for the CDR3 is TGTGCCAGCAGCTTAATGGGTAGCGGAGCCTACGAGCAGTACTTC.

The genes are TRBV23-1 and TRBJ2-3, with 12 positions matching TRBD2. TRBV23-1 is labeled an ORF, and its function is uncertain. This CDR3 spans 18 amino acids. The V segment lost 0 bases and the J segment 1 base; nucleotides outside the gene matches: 5. The chain's CDR3 is CASSQSSSGRACTDTQYF. The CDR3 nucleotides read TGCGCCAGCAGTCAATCGTCTAGCGGGAGGGCCTGCACAGATACGCAGTATTTT.

The genes are TRBV20-1 and TRBJ1-5; D is uncertain. There are 14 residues in the CDR3. Germline CDR1 is DFQATT and CDR2 is SNEGSKA (reference sequence). Trimming left V 3 bases short and J 0 bases short, with 9 bases between. CDR3 protein: CSASLSVSNQPQHF. In DNA, the CDR3 is TGCAGTGCTAGTCTTTCGGTTAGCAATCAGCCCCAGCATTTT.

This chain uses TRBV6-6 with TRBJ2-7, with a possible D match to TRBD1 (5 bases). Germline CDR1 MNHNY, CDR2 SVGAGI (reference sequence). There are 15 residues in the CDR3. V lost 6 bases and J lost 4, with 19 bases in between. The CDR3 nucleotides read TGTGCCAGCAGCTCAAACTCAAGGGGCAGATACGAGCAGTACTTC. It codes for CASSSNSRGRYEQYF.

The chain combines TRBV4-3 with TRBJ2-5, with D maybe TRBD1 (6 bases). CDR3 length: 14 amino acids. The ends were cut back, 1 base at V and 5 bases at J, with 11 bases in the middle. Germline V gene lookup returns CDR1 LGHNA and CDR2 YSLEER. The CDR3 spells CASSQGTVGETQYF. The CDR3 DNA is TGCGCCAGCAGCCAAGGGACAGTGGGGGAGACCCAGTACTTC.

This clone was recorded only once. V usage is TRBV5-1 and J usage is TRBJ1-5; TRBD1 agrees at 7 bases. Germline loops: CDR1 SGHRS, CDR2 YFSETQ. The CDR3 extends over 14 amino acids. The ends lost 4 bases at V and 3 bases at J; junction bases unmatched: 4. CDR3 protein: CASSQGELNQPQHF. CDR3 DNA: TGCGCCAGCAGCCAGGGGGAACTCAATCAGCCCCAGCATTTT.